This TCR delta chain was documented in a study of γδ T cells in repeated Plasmodium falciparum infection. Study conclusions and caveats: Vdelta2-negative gammadelta repertoires, largely Vdelta1+, seemingly showed infection-driven waves of new clonal selection.

Germline CDR1 TSWWSYY, CDR2 QGS. V was trimmed by 5 bases and J by 4 bases, leaving 32 bases between them. The CDR3 length is 20 residues. Gammadelta T cells were flow-sorted from PBMC into Vgamma9/Vdelta2+ and Vdelta2-negative populations for bulk analysis. In its sample, this clone was seen many times. Its antigen is still unknown. This may come from a read error, since a much larger clone is one base off. This same CDR3 is encoded by further DNA sequences in the sample. TCRdb re-identified clones in the multiplex PCR reads via CATT. The repertoire holds about 93,000 delta-chain clones, with roughly 0.9% as singletons.

The gene calls are TRDV1 and TRDJ1; possibly TRDD2 for D (5 bases). The receptor was isolated from a pool of human donors (malaria-infected and uninfected, not separated). Specimen: gamma-delta T cells from blood. The CDR3 region is CALGSRLGCLRCPGCDKLIF. The CDR3 DNA sequence: TGTGCTCTTGGGTCCCGGTTAGGATGCCTACGTTGCCCGGGCTGCGATAAACTCATCTTT.